Sequencing of this T cell receptor (beta chain) was carried out in a study of shared clonotypes between healthy human individuals. The DNA input per sorted-subset replicate PCR was about 190 ng, corresponding to around 30,000 T cell genomes. Profiled with immunoSEQ multiplex PCR; TCRdb holds only in-frame clones, not every one. The table lists 950,000 to 1,100,000 clones, approximately 80% of them singletons. Germline CDR1 reads SGHRS; CDR2 reads YFSETQ. V shed 1 base and J shed 5 bases, with 12 bases lying between them. The CDR3 has 14 residues. Healthy HIV-negative adults without recent acute infections or vaccinations served as donors. Splitting the CD4+ cells yielded a CD45RA+ naive subset and a CD45RA-negative memory subset.

The material sequenced was memory CD4+ T cells from PBMCs. Indicated subset: CD45RA-negative fraction. The rearrangement links TRBV5-1 to TRBJ2-5, with a possible D match to TRBD2 (5 bases). The receptor was isolated from a man between 18 and 29 years old in good health. Some clones in this sample may be carry-over from other donors' samples. Here the CDR3 reads CASSLSDSGETQYF. CDR3 nucleotide sequence: TGCGCCAGCAGCTTGTCCGACTCGGGGGAGACCCAGTACTTC.